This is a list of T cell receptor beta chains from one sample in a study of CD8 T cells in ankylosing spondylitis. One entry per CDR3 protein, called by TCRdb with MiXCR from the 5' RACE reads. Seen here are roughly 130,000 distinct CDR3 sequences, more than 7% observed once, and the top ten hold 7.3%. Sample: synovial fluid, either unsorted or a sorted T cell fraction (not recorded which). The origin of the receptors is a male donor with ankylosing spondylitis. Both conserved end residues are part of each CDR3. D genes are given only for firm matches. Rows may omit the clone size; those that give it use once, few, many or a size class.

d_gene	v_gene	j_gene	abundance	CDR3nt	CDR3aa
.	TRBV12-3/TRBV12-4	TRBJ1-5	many	TGTGCCAGCAGTTTAGAGGGCCAGCCCCAGCATTTT	CASSLEGQPQHF
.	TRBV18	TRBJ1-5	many	TGTGCCAGCTCACGGCTTAGCAATCAGCCCCAGCATTTT	CASSRLSNQPQHF
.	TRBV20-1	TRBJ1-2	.	TGCAGTGCTGCAAGGAGCCAGGGCTACACCTTC	CSAARSQGYTF
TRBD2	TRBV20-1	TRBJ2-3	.	TGCAGTGCTCGACTAGCGGGGAACACAGATACGCAGTATTTT	CSARLAGNTDTQYF
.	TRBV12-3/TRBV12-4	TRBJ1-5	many	TGTGCCAGCAGTTTAAGGTATCAGCCCCAGCATTTT	CASSLRYQPQHF
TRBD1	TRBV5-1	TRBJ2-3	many	TGCGCCAGCAGCTCGACAGGGGAGCCCACAGATACGCAGTATTTT	CASSSTGEPTDTQYF
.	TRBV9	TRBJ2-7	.	TGTGCCAGCAGCGTAGGGACAGAACCCTCCTACGAGCAGTACTTC	CASSVGTEPSYEQYF
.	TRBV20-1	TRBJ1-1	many	TGCAGTGCTAGACCCCATTCAAAGAACACTGAAGCTTTCTTT	CSARPHSKNTEAFF
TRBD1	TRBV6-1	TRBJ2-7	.	TGTGCCAGCAGACACCGGGACAGATTCTCCTACGAGCAGTACTTC	CASRHRDRFSYEQYF
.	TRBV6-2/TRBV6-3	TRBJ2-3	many	TGTGCCAGCAGTTACTTCGGGTCTAGCACAGATACGCAGTATTTT	CASSYFGSSTDTQYF
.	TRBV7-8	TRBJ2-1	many	TGTGCCAGCAGATCGGGGTATGAGCAGTTCTTC	CASRSGYEQFF
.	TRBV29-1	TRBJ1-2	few	TGCAGCGTTGAAACCGAGAACTATGGCTACACCTTC	CSVETENYGYTF
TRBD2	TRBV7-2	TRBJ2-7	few	TGTGCCAGCAGCTTAAACGGGAGGTTCTCCTACGAGCAGTACTTC	CASSLNGRFSYEQYF
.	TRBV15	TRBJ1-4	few	TGTGCCACCAGCAGAGATCGTGGGGGTAATGATGAAAAACTGTTTTTT	CATSRDRGGNDEKLFF
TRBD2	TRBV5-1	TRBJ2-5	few	TGCGCCAGCAGCATCGGACTAGCGGGGACCACGGGGGAAGAGACCCAGTACTTC	CASSIGLAGTTGEETQYF
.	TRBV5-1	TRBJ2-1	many	TGCGCCAGCAGCTTGCAGGGGCTTGGGAATGAGCAGTTCTTC	CASSLQGLGNEQFF
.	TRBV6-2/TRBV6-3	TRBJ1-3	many	TGTGCCAGCAGTGACCCCGGGACAACTGGAAACACCATATATTTT	CASSDPGTTGNTIYF
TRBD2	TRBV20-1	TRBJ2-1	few	TGCAGTGCTAGGGTGGTAGCGGGGGGGCCTGAGCAGTTCTTC	CSARVVAGGPEQFF
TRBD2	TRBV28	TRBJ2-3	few	TGTGCCAGCAGTTTCCCAATATTGACTAGCGCCCAAGTTTTT	CASSFPILTSAQVF
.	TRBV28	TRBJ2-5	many	TGTGCCAGCAGTCCCCGGGGGGCAGCGGAAGAGACCCAGTACTTC	CASSPRGAAEETQYF
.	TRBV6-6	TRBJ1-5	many	TGTGCCAGCAGTTACGAGCCGCATCAGCCCCAGCATTTT	CASSYEPHQPQHF
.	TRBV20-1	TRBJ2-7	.	TGCAGTGCTAAGGCCTACGAGCAGTACTTC	CSAKAYEQYF
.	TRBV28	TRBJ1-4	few	TGTGCCAGCAGCCCCGGGCCAGGGGATGAAAAACTGTTTTTT	CASSPGPGDEKLFF